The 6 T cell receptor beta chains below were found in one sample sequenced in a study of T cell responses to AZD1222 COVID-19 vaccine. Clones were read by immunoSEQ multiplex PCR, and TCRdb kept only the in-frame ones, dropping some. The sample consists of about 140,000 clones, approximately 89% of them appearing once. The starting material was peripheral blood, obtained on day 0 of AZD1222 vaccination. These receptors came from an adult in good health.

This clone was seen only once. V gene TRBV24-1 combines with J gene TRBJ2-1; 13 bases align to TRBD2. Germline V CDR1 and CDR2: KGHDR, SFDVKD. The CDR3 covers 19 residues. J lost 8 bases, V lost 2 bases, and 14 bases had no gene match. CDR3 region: CATSDYRLAGGYFSDEQFF. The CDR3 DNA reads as TGTGCCACCAGTGATTACCGACTAGCGGGAGGCTACTTCAGTGATGAGCAGTTCTTC.

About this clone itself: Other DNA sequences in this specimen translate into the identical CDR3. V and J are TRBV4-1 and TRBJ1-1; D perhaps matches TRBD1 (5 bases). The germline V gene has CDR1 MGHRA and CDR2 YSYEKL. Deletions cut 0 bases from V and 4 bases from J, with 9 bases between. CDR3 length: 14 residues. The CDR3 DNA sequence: TGCGCCAGCAGCCAAGATACGGGGGGCACTGAAGCTTTCTTT. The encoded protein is CASSQDTGGTEAFF.

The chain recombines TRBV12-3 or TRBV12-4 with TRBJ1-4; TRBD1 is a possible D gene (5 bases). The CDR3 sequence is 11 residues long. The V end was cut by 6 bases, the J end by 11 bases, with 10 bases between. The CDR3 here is CASSPGGKLFF. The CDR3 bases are TGTGCCAGCAGCCCGGGGGGGAAACTGTTTTTT.

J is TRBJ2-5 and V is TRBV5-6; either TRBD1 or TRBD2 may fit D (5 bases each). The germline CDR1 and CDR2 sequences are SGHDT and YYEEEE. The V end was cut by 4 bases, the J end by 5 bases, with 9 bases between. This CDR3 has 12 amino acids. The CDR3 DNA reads TGTGCCAGCAGCCCCGAGGGGGAGACCCAGTACTTC. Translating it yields CASSPEGETQYF.

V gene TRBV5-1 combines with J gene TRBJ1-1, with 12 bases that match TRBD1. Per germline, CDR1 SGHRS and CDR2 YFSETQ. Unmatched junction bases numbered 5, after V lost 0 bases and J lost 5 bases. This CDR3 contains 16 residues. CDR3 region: CASSLDRDRGRTEAFF. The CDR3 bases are TGCGCCAGCAGCTTGGACCGGGACAGGGGGCGGACTGAAGCTTTCTTT.

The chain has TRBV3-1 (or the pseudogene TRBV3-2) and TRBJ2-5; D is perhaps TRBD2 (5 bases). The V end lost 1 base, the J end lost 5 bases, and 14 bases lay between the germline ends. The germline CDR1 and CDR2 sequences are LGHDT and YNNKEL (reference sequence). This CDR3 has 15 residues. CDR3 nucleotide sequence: TGTGCCAGCAGCCAAGCCCGGGGAGAGTGGGAGACCCAGTACTTC. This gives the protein CASSQARGEWETQYF.